This TCR beta chain came from a study of T cells in Graves' hyperthyroidism and ophthalmopathy. Study summary: Peripheral blood samples were taken at initial diagnosis, prior to any treatment. Notes on the study in general: In the blood, most expanded thyroid clonotypes above 0.001 appeared as well. It was a median about 6 months before onset that the model predicted ophthalmopathy.

RNA transcripts were the template for amplifying TCR beta CDR3 regions. An initial round of RT-PCR targeting the TCR CDR3 relied on the HTBI primer set. TCRdb processed the multiplex PCR reads anew with MiXCR; each CDR3 protein has one entry. The table shows about 400,000 distinct CDR3 sequences, with nearly 15% occurring only once. The CDR3 covers 14 residues. V lost 4 bases to trimming and J lost 4 bases; unmatched junction nucleotides: 6. Germline CDR1 is SGDLS and CDR2 is YYNGEE. Turning to this clonotype: The antigen is undetermined.

Based on clinical symptoms, serum thyroxine and TRAb, thyroid ultrasound and orbital computed tomography, diagnoses were reached. The sequencing sample was made of blood. The receptor was derived from a woman aged 60-75 years with Graves' ophthalmopathy. The chain couples TRBV9 to TRBJ2-7; 9 bases fit TRBD2. The DNA for the CDR3 is TGTGCCAGCAGCCCGGATAGCGGGAGATACGAGCAGTACTTC. Translated: CASSPDSGRYEQYF.